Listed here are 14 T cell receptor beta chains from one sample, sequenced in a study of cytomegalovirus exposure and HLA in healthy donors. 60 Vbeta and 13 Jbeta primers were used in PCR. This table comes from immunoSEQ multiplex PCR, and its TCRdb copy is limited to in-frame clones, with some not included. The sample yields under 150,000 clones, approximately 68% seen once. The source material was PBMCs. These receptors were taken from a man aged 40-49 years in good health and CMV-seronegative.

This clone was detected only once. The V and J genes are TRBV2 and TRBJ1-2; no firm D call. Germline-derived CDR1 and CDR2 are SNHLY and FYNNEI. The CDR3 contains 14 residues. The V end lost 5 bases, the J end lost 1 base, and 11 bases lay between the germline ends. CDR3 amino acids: CASSPSSLNYGYTF. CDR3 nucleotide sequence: TGTGCCAGCAGTCCCTCCTCCCTTAACTATGGCTACACCTTC.

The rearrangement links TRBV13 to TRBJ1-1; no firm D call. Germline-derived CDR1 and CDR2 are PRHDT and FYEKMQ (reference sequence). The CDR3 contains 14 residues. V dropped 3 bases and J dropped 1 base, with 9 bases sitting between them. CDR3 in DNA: TGTGCCAGCAGCTTGTACAGAGCGAACACTGAAGCTTTCTTT. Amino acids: CASSLYRANTEAFF.

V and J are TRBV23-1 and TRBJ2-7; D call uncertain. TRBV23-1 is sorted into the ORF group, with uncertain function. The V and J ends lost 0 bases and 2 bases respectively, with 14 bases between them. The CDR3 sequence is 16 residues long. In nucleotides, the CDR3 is TGCGCCAGCAGTCAATCGAGGCGGATCACACCCTACGAGCAGTACTTC. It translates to CASSQSRRITPYEQYF.

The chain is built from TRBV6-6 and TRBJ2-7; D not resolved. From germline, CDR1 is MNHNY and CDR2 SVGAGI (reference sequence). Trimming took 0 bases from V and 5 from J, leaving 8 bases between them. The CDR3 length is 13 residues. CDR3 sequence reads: CASSYSLTDEQYF. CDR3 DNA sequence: TGTGCCAGCAGTTACTCCCTAACTGACGAGCAGTACTTC.

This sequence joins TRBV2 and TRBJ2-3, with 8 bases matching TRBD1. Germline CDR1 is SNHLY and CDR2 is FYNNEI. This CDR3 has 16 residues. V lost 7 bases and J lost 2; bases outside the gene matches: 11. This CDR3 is CASTEGQDLVTDTQYF. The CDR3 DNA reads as TGTGCCAGCACCGAGGGACAGGATCTAGTCACAGATACGCAGTATTTT.

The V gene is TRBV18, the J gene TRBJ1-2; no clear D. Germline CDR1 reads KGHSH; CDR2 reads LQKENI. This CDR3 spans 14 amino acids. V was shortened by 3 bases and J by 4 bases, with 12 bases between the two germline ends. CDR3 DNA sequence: TGTGCCAGCTCACCCAGTCCGAATTTCTATGGCTACACCTTC. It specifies CASSPSPNFYGYTF.

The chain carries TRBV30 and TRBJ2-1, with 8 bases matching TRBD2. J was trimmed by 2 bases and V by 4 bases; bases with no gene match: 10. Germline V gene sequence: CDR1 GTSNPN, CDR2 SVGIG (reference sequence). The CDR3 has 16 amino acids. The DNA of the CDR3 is TGTGCCTGGACCCCGGGGGGGAGGGCACCCTACAATGAGCAGTTCTTC. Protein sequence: CAWTPGGRAPYNEQFF. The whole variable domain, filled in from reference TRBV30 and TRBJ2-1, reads SQTIHQWPATLVQPVGSPLSLECTVEGTSNPNLYWYRQAAGRGLQLLFYSVGIGQISSEVPQNLSASRPQDRQFILSSKKLLLSDSGFYLCAWTPGGRAPYNEQFFGPGTRLTVL.

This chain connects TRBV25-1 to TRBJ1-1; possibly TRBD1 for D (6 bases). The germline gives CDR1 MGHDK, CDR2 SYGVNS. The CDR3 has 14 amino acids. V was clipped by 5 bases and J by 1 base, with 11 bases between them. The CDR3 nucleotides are TGTGCCAGCAGTATTGCAGGGGCGAACACTGAAGCTTTCTTT. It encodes CASSIAGANTEAFF.

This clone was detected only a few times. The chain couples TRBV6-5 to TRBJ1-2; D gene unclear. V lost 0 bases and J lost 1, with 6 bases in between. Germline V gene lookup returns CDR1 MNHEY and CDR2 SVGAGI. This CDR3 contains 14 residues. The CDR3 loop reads CASSYSGSNYGYTF. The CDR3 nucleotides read TGTGCCAGCAGTTACTCGGGCAGTAACTATGGCTACACCTTC.

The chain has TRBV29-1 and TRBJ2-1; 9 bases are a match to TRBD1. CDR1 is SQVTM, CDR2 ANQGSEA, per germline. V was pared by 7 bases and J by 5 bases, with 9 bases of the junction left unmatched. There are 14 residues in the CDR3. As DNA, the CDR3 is TGCAGCGCCGCGCGGGACAGGGCTCACAATGAGCAGTTCTTC. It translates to CSAARDRAHNEQFF.

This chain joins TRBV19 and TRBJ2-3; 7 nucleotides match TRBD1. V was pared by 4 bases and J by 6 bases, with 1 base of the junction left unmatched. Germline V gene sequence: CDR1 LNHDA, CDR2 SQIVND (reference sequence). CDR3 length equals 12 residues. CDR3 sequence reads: CASSRQGDTQYF. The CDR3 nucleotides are TGTGCCAGTAGTAGACAGGGTGATACGCAGTATTTT. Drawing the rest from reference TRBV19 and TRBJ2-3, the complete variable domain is DGGITQSPKYLFRKEGQNVTLSCEQNLNHDAMYWYRQDPGQGLRLIYYSQIVNDFQKGDIAEGYSVSREKKESFPLTVTSAQKNPTAFYLCASSRQGDTQYFGPGTRLTVL.

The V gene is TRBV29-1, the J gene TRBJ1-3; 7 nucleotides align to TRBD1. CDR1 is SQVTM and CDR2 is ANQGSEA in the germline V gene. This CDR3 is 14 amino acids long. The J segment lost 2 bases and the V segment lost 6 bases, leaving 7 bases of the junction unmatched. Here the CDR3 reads CSVQNTGAGNTIYF. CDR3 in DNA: TGCAGCGTGCAAAACACAGGGGCTGGAAACACCATATATTTT.

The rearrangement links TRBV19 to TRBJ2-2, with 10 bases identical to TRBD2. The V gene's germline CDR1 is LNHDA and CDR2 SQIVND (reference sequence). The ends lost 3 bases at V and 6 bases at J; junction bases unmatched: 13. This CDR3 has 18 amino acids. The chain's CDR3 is CASSIRPEPGLASGELFF. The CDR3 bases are TGTGCCAGTAGTATCCGACCTGAACCGGGACTAGCGTCCGGGGAGCTGTTTTTT. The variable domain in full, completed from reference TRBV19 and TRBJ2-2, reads DGGITQSPKYLFRKEGQNVTLSCEQNLNHDAMYWYRQDPGQGLRLIYYSQIVNDFQKGDIAEGYSVSREKKESFPLTVTSAQKNPTAFYLCASSIRPEPGLASGELFFGEGSRLTVL.

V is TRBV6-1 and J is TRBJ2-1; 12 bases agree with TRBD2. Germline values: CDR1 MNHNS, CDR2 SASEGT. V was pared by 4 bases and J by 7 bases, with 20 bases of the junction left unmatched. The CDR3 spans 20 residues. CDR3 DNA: TGTGCCAGCAGTGCACCTAGCGGGGGGGCGGCTAACCGGCCCCGGAATGAGCAGTTCTTC. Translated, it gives CASSAPSGGAANRPRNEQFF.